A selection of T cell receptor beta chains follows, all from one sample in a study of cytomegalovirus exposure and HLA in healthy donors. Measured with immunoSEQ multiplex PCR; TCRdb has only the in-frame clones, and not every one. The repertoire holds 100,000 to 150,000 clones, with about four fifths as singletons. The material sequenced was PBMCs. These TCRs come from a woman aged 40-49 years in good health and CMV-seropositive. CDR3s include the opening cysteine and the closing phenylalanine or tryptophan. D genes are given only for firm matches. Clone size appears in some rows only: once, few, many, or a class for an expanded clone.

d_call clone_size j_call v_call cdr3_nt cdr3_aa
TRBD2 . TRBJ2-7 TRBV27 TGTGCCAGCAGTTTTAGCGGGACGGTGGTCGAGCAGTACTTC CASSFSGTVVEQYF
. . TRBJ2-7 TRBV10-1 TGCGCCAGCAGTTCCGGTAATAGCTACGAGCAGTACTTC CASSSGNSYEQYF
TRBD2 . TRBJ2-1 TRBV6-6 TGTGCCAGCAGTTGGATAGCGGGAGTAGCCTACAATGAGCAGTTCTTC CASSWIAGVAYNEQFF
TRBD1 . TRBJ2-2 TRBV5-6 TGTGCCAGCAGTTATATTAACAGGGGGCGGCCCGGGGAGCTGTTTTTT CASSYINRGRPGELFF
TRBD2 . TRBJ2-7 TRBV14 TGTGCCAGCAGCCAAGTATTGGCTAGCGGGAGAATTGCCGAGCAGTACTTC CASSQVLASGRIAEQYF
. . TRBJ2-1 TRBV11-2 TGTGCCAGCAGCTCCGGGACAATAAATGAGCAGTTCTTC CASSSGTINEQFF
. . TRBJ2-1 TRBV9 TGTGCCAGCAGCGTAGGACAGGAGGACAATGAGCAGTTCTTC CASSVGQEDNEQFF
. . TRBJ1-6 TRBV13 TGTGCCAGCAGCTCTTATAATTCACCCCTCCACTTT CASSSYNSPLHF
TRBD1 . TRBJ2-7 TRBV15 TGTGCCACCAGCAGAGACCAGGGGGAATACGAGCAGTACTTC CATSRDQGEYEQYF
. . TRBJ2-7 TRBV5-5 TGTGCCAGCAGCTGGAGGGACAGTTCCTACGAGCAGTACTTC CASSWRDSSYEQYF
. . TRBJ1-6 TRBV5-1 TGCGCCAGCAGCTTGGATCCCGGGAGTTCACCCCTCCACTTT CASSLDPGSSPLHF
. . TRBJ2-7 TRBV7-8 TGTGCCAGCAGCTGGGCGATCGGCACACCGTGGGAGCAGTACTTC CASSWAIGTPWEQYF
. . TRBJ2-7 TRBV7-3 TGTGTTCTTTCCTCCGGGTCCTCCTACGAGCAGTACTTC CVLSSGSSYEQYF
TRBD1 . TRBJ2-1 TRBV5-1 TGCGCCAGCAGCTTACAGGGGGCGCGGCGGGAGTCCACGGGTGAGCAGTTCTTC CASSLQGARRESTGEQFF
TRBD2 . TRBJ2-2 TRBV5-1 TGCGCCAGCAGGAAGGCGGGGGGCGGCCCCACCGGGGAGCTGTTTTTT CASRKAGGGPTGELFF
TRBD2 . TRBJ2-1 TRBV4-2 TGTGCCAGCAGCCAAGTAGCAGCGGGAGCCGATGAGCAGTTCTTC CASSQVAAGADEQFF
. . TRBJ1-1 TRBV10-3 TGTGCCATCAGTGCAAAGGACACTTACACTGAAGCTTTCTTT CAISAKDTYTEAFF
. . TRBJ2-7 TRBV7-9 TGTGCCAGCAGCTTAGGGGGGGCTAGCGGCCACTCCTACGAGCAGTACTTC CASSLGGASGHSYEQYF
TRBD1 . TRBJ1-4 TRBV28 TGTGCCAGCAGTTGGACAGGGGAGACTAATGAAAAACTGTTTTTT CASSWTGETNEKLFF
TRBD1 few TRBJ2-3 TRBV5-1 TGCGCCAGCAGCTTGGAGGACAGGAAAACAGATACGCAGTATTTT CASSLEDRKTDTQYF
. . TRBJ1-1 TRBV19 TGTGCCAGTAGTCTCCTTGCAGGGGTCGAGAGTGAAGCTTTCTTT CASSLLAGVESEAFF
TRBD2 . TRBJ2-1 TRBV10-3 TGTGCCATCAGTGAGTCAGCGGGAGGATACAATGAGCAGTTCTTC CAISESAGGYNEQFF
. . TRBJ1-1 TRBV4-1 TGCGCCAGCAGCCAAGTTGAGGTAGGCACTGAAGCTTTCTTT CASSQVEVGTEAFF
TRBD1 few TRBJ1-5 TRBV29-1 TGCAGCGCCGGGACAGGGAATTTGGGCAATCAGCCCCAGCATTTT CSAGTGNLGNQPQHF
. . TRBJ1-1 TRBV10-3 TGTGCCATCATTGGGGGGGTCGGCACTGAAGCTTTCTTT CAIIGGVGTEAFF
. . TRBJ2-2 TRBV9 TGTGCCAGCAGCCCTACATCAGGGGTGTACACCGGGGAGCTGTTTTTT CASSPTSGVYTGELFF
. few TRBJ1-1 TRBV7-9 TGTTCCAGCAGCTTTGGCGGAGTCACTGAAGCTTTCTTT CSSSFGGVTEAFF
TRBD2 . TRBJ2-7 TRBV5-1 TGCGCCAGCAGCTTGACGAGCGGGAGGGCCTACGAGCAGTACTTC CASSLTSGRAYEQYF
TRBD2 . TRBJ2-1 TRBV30 TGTGCCTGGAGTGCTCTGGGACTAGAGTACAATGAGCAGTTCTTC CAWSALGLEYNEQFF
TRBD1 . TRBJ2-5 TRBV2 TGTGCCAGCAGTGGGGACAGGGGAAGGGCAGAGACCCAGTACTTC CASSGDRGRAETQYF
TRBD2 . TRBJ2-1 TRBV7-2 TGTGCCAGCAGCTTAGCGCGGGAGGTCAATGAGCAGTTCTTC CASSLAREVNEQFF
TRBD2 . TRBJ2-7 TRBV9 TGTGCCAGCAGCGTGGTGGCGGGAGGCTCCTACGAGCAGTACTTC CASSVVAGGSYEQYF
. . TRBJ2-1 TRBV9 TGTGCCAGCAGCGTAGAGAAGCGGGATGAGCAGTTCTTC CASSVEKRDEQFF
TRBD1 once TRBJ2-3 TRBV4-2 TGTGCCAGCAGCCAAGGAGGGGGCGGTAGCACAGATACGCAGTATTTT CASSQGGGGSTDTQYF
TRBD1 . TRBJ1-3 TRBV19 TGTGCCAGTAGTATGACAGGGTCTGGAAACACCATATATTTT CASSMTGSGNTIYF
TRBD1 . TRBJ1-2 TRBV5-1 TGCGCCAGCAGCTTGGGTGGGACAGGTCTGTGGCAAGCTAACTATGGCTACACCTTC CASSLGGTGLWQANYGYTF
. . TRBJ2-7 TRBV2 TGTGCCAGCAGTGATTCTCTTTCGGGGAGCTACGAGCAGTACTTC CASSDSLSGSYEQYF
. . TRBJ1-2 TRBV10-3 TGTGCCATCAGTGAGTCTGAGTCCTATGGCTACACCTTC CAISESESYGYTF
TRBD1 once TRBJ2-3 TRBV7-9 TGTGCCAGCAGCTGGCCCGGGACAGGGATATCGACAGATACGCAGTATTTT CASSWPGTGISTDTQYF
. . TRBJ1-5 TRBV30 TGTGCCTGGAGTGTCGAACTCACTCCGGGGCAGCCCCAGCATTTT CAWSVELTPGQPQHF
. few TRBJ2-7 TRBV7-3 TGTGCCAGCAGCTTGGGACACAGCTCCTACGAGCAGTACTTC CASSLGHSSYEQYF
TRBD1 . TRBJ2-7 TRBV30 TGTGCCTCTAGGACAGGGATCTACGAGCAGTACTTC CASRTGIYEQYF
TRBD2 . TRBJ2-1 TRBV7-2 TGTGCCAGCAGCCCACAACGGCTAGCGGGAGTATCGAATGAGCAGTTCTTC CASSPQRLAGVSNEQFF
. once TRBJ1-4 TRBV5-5 TGTGCCAGCAGCTTGCGGGGAGGGAGTGAAAAACTGTTTTTT CASSLRGGSEKLFF
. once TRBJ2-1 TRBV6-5 TGTGCCAGCGGCTCAGATGAGCAGTTCTTC CASGSDEQFF
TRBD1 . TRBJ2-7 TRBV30 TGTGCCTGGAGCCTCAGACCGGGACAGGGAGTCTACGAGCAGTACTTC CAWSLRPGQGVYEQYF
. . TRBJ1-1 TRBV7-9 TGTTCCAGCAGCTTAGGGGCAGCTGAAGCTTTCTTT CSSSLGAAEAFF
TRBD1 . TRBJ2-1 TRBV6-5 TGTGCCAGCAGCCCCCCGGGACAGAGTGAGCAGTTCTTC CASSPPGQSEQFF
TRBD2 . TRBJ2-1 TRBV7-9 TGTGCCAGCAGCTTAGCGGTGTCTAGCGGGAGGGCTGAGCAGTTCTTC CASSLAVSSGRAEQFF
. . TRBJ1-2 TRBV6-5 TGTGCCAGCAGTTTTGGTGAGAACTATGGCTACACCTTC CASSFGENYGYTF
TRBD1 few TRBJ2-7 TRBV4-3 TGCGCCAGCAGTTACCGGGACAGGACCTACGAGCAGTACTTC CASSYRDRTYEQYF